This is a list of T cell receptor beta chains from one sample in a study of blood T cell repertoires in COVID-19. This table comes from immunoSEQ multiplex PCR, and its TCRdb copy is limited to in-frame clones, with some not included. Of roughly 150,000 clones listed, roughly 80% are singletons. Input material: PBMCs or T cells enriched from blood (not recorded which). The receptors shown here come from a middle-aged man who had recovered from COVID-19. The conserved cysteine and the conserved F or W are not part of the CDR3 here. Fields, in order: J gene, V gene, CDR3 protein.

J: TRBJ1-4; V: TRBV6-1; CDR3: ASRETGGPATNEKLF
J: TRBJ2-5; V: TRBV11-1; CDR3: ASSFTGKETQY
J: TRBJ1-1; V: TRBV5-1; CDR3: ASSLGTGGRTEAF
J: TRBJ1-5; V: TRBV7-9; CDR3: ASSLGGANQPQH
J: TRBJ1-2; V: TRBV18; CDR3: ASSPPADSLGYT
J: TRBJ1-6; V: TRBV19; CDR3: ASSMTENNSPLH
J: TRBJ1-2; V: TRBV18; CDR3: ASSPQRTGAPNYGYT
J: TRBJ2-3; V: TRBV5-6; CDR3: ASSFVRSTDTQY
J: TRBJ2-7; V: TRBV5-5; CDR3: ASSLGEWYEQY
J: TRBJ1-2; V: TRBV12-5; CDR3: ASGDHPATDNYGYT
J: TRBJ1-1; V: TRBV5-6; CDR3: ASSTMTENTEAF
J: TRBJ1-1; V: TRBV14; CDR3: ASSPGGALGTEAF
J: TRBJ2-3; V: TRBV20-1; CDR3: VGALTDTQY
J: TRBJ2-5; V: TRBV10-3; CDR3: AISESGGMETQY
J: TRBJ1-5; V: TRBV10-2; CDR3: ASKGADNQPQH
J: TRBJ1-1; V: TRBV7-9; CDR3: ASSPGGAGNTEAF
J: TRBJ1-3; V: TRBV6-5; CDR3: ASSPSIVGNTIY
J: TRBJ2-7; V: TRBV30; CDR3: AWSVGGHHTYEQY
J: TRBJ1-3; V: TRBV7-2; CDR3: ASSIHGNTIY
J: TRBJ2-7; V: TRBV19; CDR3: ASSIAAGDYEQY
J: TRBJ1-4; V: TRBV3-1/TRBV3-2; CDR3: ASSPGQGGTNEKLF
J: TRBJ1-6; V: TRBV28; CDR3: ATGQGNSPLH
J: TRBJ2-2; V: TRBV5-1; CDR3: ASSLASGGDTGELF
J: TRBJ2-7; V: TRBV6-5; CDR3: ASSLDRGPSYEQY
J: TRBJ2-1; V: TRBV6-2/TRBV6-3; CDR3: ASSPAGGNEQF
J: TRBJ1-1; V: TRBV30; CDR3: AWDRQLNTEAF
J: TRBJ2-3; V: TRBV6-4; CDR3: ASSEGLAADTQY
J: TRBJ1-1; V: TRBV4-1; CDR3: ASSQVTGVGAF
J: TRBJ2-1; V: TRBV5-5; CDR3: ASSFLAGDTYEQF
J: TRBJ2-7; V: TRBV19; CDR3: ASSDTGTGYSYEQY
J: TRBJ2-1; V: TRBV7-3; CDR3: ASSLISGKYNEQF
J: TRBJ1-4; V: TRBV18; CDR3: ASSPRTGTTNEKLF
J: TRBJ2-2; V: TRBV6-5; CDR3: ASSTGTGYTGELF
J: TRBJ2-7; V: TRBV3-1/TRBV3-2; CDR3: ASSQGTGRMDEQY
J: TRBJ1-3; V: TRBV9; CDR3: ASSVGQSSGNTIY
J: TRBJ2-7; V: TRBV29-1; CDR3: SVGTGVGEQY
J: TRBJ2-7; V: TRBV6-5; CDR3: ASERGPSYEQY
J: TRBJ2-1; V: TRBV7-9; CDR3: ASRGTSGGHSYNEQF
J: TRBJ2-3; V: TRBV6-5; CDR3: ASRPGQGSTDTQY
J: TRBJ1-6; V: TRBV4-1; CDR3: ASSQDRGRSPLH
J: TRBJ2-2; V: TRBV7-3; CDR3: ASSSGLAGASNTGELF
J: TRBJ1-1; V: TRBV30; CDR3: AWNRQGGTEAF